The next 18 T cell receptor beta chains were all read from a single sample in a study of PD-1 blockade in classical Hodgkin lymphoma. All patients relapsed after autologous stem cell transplantation, and brentuximab vedotin exposure varied. The method was immunoSEQ multiplex PCR; TCRdb's version includes in-frame clones alone and lacks a portion of them. The top ten clones hold less than 20% of a sample with 110,000 or so clones, roughly nine tenths of them seen once. Material: peripheral blood mononuclear cells (PBMCs), obtained before the second cycle of nivolumab. The receptors here all came from a human donor with classical Hodgkin lymphoma.

The chain couples TRBV25-1 to TRBJ2-7, with D maybe TRBD1 (6 bases). V lost 10 bases and J lost 6, with 25 bases in between. The CDR3 covers 15 residues. Germline V lookup: CDR1 MGHDK, CDR2 SYGVNS. The CDR3 protein is CANLPGPSGVSEQYF. Written as DNA, the CDR3 is TGTGCCAACTTACCCGGGCCCTCAGGGGTTAGCGAGCAGTACTTC.

Turning to this clone: Distinct nucleotide sequences in the sample also encode this CDR3. This chain links TRBV4-3 with TRBJ2-1; D uncertain. V lost 0 bases and J lost 5, with 5 bases in between. CDR1 and CDR2 from the germline V gene are LGHNA and YSLEER. The length of the CDR3 is 13 residues. The CDR3 sequence: CASSQEADNEQFF. The CDR3 nucleotides are TGCGCCAGCAGCCAAGAGGCCGACAATGAGCAGTTCTTC.

The chain combines TRBV11-3 with TRBJ2-1, with D hard to call. The CDR3 contains 14 residues. V shed 1 base and J shed 0 bases, with 4 bases lying between them. CDR1 is SGHNT, CDR2 YENEEA, per germline. Written as DNA, the CDR3 is TGTGCCAGCAGCTTAGCGAGCTCCTACAATGAGCAGTTCTTC. This translates into CASSLASSYNEQFF.

This chain connects TRBV4-1 to TRBJ2-7; 15 positions match TRBD2. Per germline, CDR1 MGHRA and CDR2 YSYEKL. With V trimmed by 3 bases and J by 1 base, 10 bases remained unmatched. This CDR3 has 19 residues. CDR3 nucleotide sequence: TGCGCCAGCAGCCATCTAGGGACTAGCGGGAGGTTTACGTCCTACGAGCAGTACTTC. This sequence encodes CASSHLGTSGRFTSYEQYF.

The chain carries TRBV28 and TRBJ2-3; possible D gene TRBD1, 6 bases. The germline gives CDR1 MDHEN, CDR2 SYDVKM. V was shortened by 3 bases and J by 2 bases, with 15 bases between the two germline ends. The CDR3 is made up of 16 amino acids. The CDR3 nucleotides read TGTGCCAGCAGTTTGGGCACAGGGTACCCCACAGATACGCAGTATTTT. Encoded protein: CASSLGTGYPTDTQYF.

The chain couples TRBV7-2 to TRBJ2-2; weak D call: TRBD2 (5 bases). The CDR3 covers 16 residues. Germline values: CDR1 SGHTA, CDR2 FQGNSA. V was shortened by 3 bases and J by 2 bases, with 13 bases between the two germline ends. CDR3 loop: CASSFQYRLNTGELFF. For the CDR3, the DNA is TGTGCCAGCAGCTTTCAATACAGACTAAACACCGGGGAGCTGTTTTTT.

The CDR3 DNA sequence: TGTGCCAGCAAAACGAGTCCCACTGAAGCTTTCTTT. It encodes CASKTSPTEAFF. The rearrangement joins TRBV28 to TRBJ1-1; no clear D gene. Per the germline V gene, CDR1 is MDHEN and CDR2 is SYDVKM. V lost 7 bases to trimming and J lost 4 bases, with 10 bases between them. This CDR3 has 12 residues.

The V gene is TRBV4-3, the J gene TRBJ2-5, with 8 positions matching TRBD2. The CDR3 covers 15 residues. The V and J ends lost 6 bases and 9 bases, in that order; junction bases with no gene match: 15. The germline V gene has CDR1 LGHNA and CDR2 YSLEER. DNA of the CDR3: TGCGCCAGCAGTGAGGATCCGGGACTAGACTCCCCCCAGTACTTC. This sequence encodes CASSEDPGLDSPQYF.

The rearrangement links TRBV11-3 to TRBJ2-1; tentative D call: TRBD2 (6 bases). Germline lookup yields CDR1 SGHNT and CDR2 YENEEA. The CDR3 runs 15 residues. The V and J ends lost 5 bases and 6 bases respectively, with 17 bases between them. The DNA of the CDR3 is TGTGCCAGCAGCCCGGACTCCCGGGGGTCCAATGAGCAGTTCTTC. Its translation is CASSPDSRGSNEQFF.

This clone has only a few counts. This sequence joins TRBV7-7 and TRBJ2-1; D could derive from TRBD1 or TRBD2 (5 bases each). Germline CDR1 reads SSHAT; CDR2 reads FNYEAQ (reference sequence). V lost 2 bases to trimming and J lost 15 bases, with 17 bases between them. The CDR3 has 13 amino acids. The DNA for the CDR3 is TGTGCCAGCAGCTTAAGTTCCCAGGGACGTCTGTTCTTC. Amino acids: CASSLSSQGRLFF.

This clone was recorded a few times. The chain is built from TRBV5-6 and TRBJ1-2, with no clear D. Per the germline V gene, CDR1 is SGHDT and CDR2 is YYEEEE. The germline V and J ends were trimmed by 5 bases and 4 bases, with 12 bases remaining between them. The CDR3 covers 13 residues. The CDR3 reads CASSRGPGYGYTF. DNA for the CDR3: TGTGCCAGCAGTCGCGGTCCGGGCTATGGCTACACCTTC.

V usage is TRBV30 and J usage is TRBJ2-2; 11 bases align to TRBD2. The V segment lost 2 bases and the J segment 1 base; nucleotides outside the gene matches: 6. Germline-derived CDR1 and CDR2 are GTSNPN and SVGIG (reference sequence). The CDR3 length is 17 residues. CDR3 bases: TGTGCCTGGAGTTTGGGCACTAGCGGGAGGAACACCGGGGAGCTGTTTTTT. Residues: CAWSLGTSGRNTGELFF.

The chain is built from TRBV11-3 and TRBJ2-5; D may match TRBD1 or TRBD2 (5 bases each). CDR1 is SGHNT and CDR2 is YENEEA in the germline V gene. Trimming cost V 5 bases and J 2 bases, with 15 bases left between them. This CDR3 contains 15 residues. CDR3 sequence: CASSRGDHRQETQYF. The CDR3 DNA sequence: TGTGCCAGCAGCCGTGGGGACCATCGGCAAGAGACCCAGTACTTC.

The chain carries TRBV2 and TRBJ2-2; D might be TRBD2 (6 bases). The CDR3 is 13 amino acids. Trimming took off 4 bases at V and 8 bases at J, with 11 bases between the two ends. Germline CDR1 reads SNHLY; CDR2 reads FYNNEI. CDR3 protein: CASSAGETGELFF. Here the CDR3 DNA reads TGTGCCAGCAGTGCGGGAGAAACTGGGGAGCTGTTTTTT.

The rearrangement joins TRBV10-2 to TRBJ1-5; TRBD1 matches at 7 bases. This CDR3 comprises 13 residues. The germline V gene encodes CDR1 WSHSY and CDR2 SAAADI. Unmatched junction bases numbered 3, after V lost 8 bases and J lost 2 bases. CDR3 coding DNA: TGCGCCAGCGATGGGACAGGCAATCAGCCCCAGCATTTT. This codes for CASDGTGNQPQHF.

V usage is TRBV9 and J usage is TRBJ2-3; 7 bases are a match to TRBD2. Germline lookup yields CDR1 SGDLS and CDR2 YYNGEE. The CDR3 has 15 amino acids. V was clipped by 0 bases and J by 1 base; unmatched bases: 2. CDR3 sequence (DNA): TGTGCCAGCAGCGTAGTTGGGGGGGGCACAGATACGCAGTATTTT. Translated: CASSVVGGGTDTQYF.

Details on this clone: Within the sample, other DNA sequences also encode this same CDR3. This chain links TRBV19 with TRBJ2-2, with D perhaps given as TRBD1 or TRBD2 (5 bases each). CDR1 is LNHDA, CDR2 SQIVND, per germline (reference sequence). V shed 10 bases and J shed 3 bases, with 9 bases lying between them. The CDR3 totals 12 residues. The CDR3 sequence: CATEGYTGELFF. The CDR3 nucleotides are TGTGCCACCGAGGGGTACACCGGGGAGCTGTTTTTT.

The CDR3 coding sequence is TGTGCCAGCAGAAACGGGGAGCTGTTTTTT. Protein: CASRNGELFF. V and J are TRBV25-1 and TRBJ2-2; D is ambiguous. Trimming removed 6 bases from V and 7 bases from J, with 3 bases in between. Germline CDR1 MGHDK, CDR2 SYGVNS. This CDR3 spans 10 amino acids.